Presented here are 18 T cell receptor beta chains from one specimen sequenced in a study of cytomegalovirus exposure and HLA in healthy donors. 13 Jbeta primers and 60 Vbeta primers were used for the PCR. Using immunoSEQ multiplex PCR, the repertoire was profiled, and TCRdb retains in-frame clones only, with some absent. The table lists 140,000 to 150,000 clones, about 84% of them singletons. Source material: PBMCs. The receptors originated from a woman aged 18 to 35 in good health and CMV-seropositive.

The chain carries TRBV15 and TRBJ1-1; D is unresolved. The V end was cut by 1 base, the J end by 6 bases, with 18 bases between. The CDR3 loop spans 16 amino acids. Germline V lookup: CDR1 LNHNV, CDR2 YYDKDF (reference sequence). CDR3 DNA: TGTGCCACCAGCAGAGTTGGTAAGGGAGTGATAGCTGAAGCTTTCTTT. Protein product: CATSRVGKGVIAEAFF. Combining the CDR3 with reference TRBV15 and TRBJ1-1 gives the whole variable domain DAMVIQNPRYQVTQFGKPVTLSCSQTLNHNVMYWYQQKSSQAPKLLFHYYDKDFNNEADTPDNFQSRRPNTSFCFLDIRSPGLGDTAMYLCATSRVGKGVIAEAFFGQGTRLTVV.

The chain has TRBV30 and TRBJ2-4; TRBD1 matches at 7 bases. Germline V gene data show CDR1 as GTSNPN and CDR2 as SVGIG (reference sequence). This CDR3 is 16 amino acids long. Trimming removed 5 bases from V and 0 bases from J; junction bases left unmatched: 10. CDR3 in amino acids: CAWQGMGQLAKNIQYF. The CDR3 nucleotides are TGTGCCTGGCAGGGAATGGGACAGCTAGCCAAAAACATTCAGTACTTC. Full variable domain (missing parts from reference TRBV30 and TRBJ2-4): SQTIHQWPATLVQPVGSPLSLECTVEGTSNPNLYWYRQAAGRGLQLLFYSVGIGQISSEVPQNLSASRPQDRQFILSSKKLLLSDSGFYLCAWQGMGQLAKNIQYFGAGTRLSVL.

The V gene is TRBV11-2, the J gene TRBJ1-2; tentatively, D is TRBD1 (5 bases). Germline V gene sequence: CDR1 SGHAT, CDR2 FQNNGV. This CDR3 contains 16 residues. Trimming cost V 3 bases and J 0 bases, with 14 bases left between them. The CDR3 nucleotides are TGTGCCAGCAGCTTGTATCCCCGACAGACTAACTATGGCTACACCTTC. Translating gives CASSLYPRQTNYGYTF.

This chain links TRBV7-9 with TRBJ2-1, with 7 bases that match TRBD1. Germline CDR1 is SEHNR and CDR2 is FQNEAQ (reference sequence). The CDR3 contains 14 residues. Trimming took 8 bases from V and 0 from J; bases not matched to a gene: 4. The CDR3 is CASGRDSSYNEQFF. The DNA for the CDR3 is TGTGCCAGCGGCCGGGACAGCTCCTACAATGAGCAGTTCTTC.

The chain joins TRBV5-1 to TRBJ2-5; TRBD1 is a possible D gene (6 bases). The CDR3 has 14 amino acids. The germline V gene has CDR1 SGHRS and CDR2 YFSETQ. V was clipped by 2 bases and J by 2 bases, with 10 bases between them. This chain's CDR3 is CASSFDRLQETQYF. The CDR3 DNA follows: TGCGCCAGCAGCTTCGACAGGTTACAAGAGACCCAGTACTTC. The full variable domain, its missing parts supplied by reference TRBV5-1 and TRBJ2-5, is KAGVTQTPRYLIKTRGQQVTLSCSPISGHRSVSWYQQTPGQGLQFLFEYFSETQRNKGNFPGRFSGRQFSNSRSEMNVSTLELGDSALYLCASSFDRLQETQYFGPGTRLLVL.

The chain combines TRBV6-4 with TRBJ2-1, with 9 nucleotides matching TRBD2. Germline V gene lookup returns CDR1 MRHNA and CDR2 SNTAGT. With V trimmed by 2 bases and J by 7 bases, 12 bases remained unmatched. CDR3 length: 17 residues. The CDR3 protein is CASSDGPPSGGRNEQFF. CDR3 nucleotides: TGTGCCAGCAGTGACGGACCCCCAAGCGGGGGGAGGAATGAGCAGTTCTTC.

CDR3 protein: CASSLTTGGPGSGSYEQYF. The CDR3 DNA sequence: TGCGCCAGCAGCCTGACAACAGGGGGCCCCGGTTCGGGCTCCTACGAGCAGTACTTC. The chain combines TRBV5-1 with TRBJ2-7, with 9 bases identical to TRBD1. CDR1 is SGHRS, CDR2 YFSETQ, per germline. The CDR3 is 19 amino acids. The junction had 17 bases not matched to a gene; V was cut back by 4 bases and J by 0 bases.

The rearrangement joins TRBV5-1 to TRBJ2-1, with D possibly matching TRBD1 (6 bases). Germline V gene data show CDR1 as SGHRS and CDR2 as YFSETQ. There are 17 residues in the CDR3. V lost 4 bases, J lost 2 bases, and 19 bases lay in between. CDR3 protein: CASSGGDGAGAYNEQFF. The CDR3 DNA reads TGCGCCAGCAGCGGGGGAGATGGTGCAGGGGCCTACAATGAGCAGTTCTTC. Supplemented by reference TRBV5-1 and TRBJ2-1, the full variable domain reads KAGVTQTPRYLIKTRGQQVTLSCSPISGHRSVSWYQQTPGQGLQFLFEYFSETQRNKGNFPGRFSGRQFSNSRSEMNVSTLELGDSALYLCASSGGDGAGAYNEQFFGPGTRLTVL.

The chain joins TRBV6-5 to TRBJ1-1; D gene unclear. The CDR3 has 16 amino acids. Germline V lookup: CDR1 MNHEY, CDR2 SVGAGI. V gave up 0 bases and J gave up 3 bases, with 14 bases separating them. The CDR3, as DNA: TGTGCCAGCAGTTACTCGAGGACGGGGTTAGACACTGAAGCTTTCTTT. Protein sequence: CASSYSRTGLDTEAFF.

J is TRBJ2-3 and V is TRBV14; 8 positions match TRBD1. CDR3 size: 15 residues. In germline, CDR1 is SGHDN, CDR2 FVKESK. The J segment lost 3 bases and the V segment lost 1 base, leaving 3 bases of the junction unmatched. The CDR3 nucleotides are TGTGCCAGCAGCCAAGCCAGGGGGCTGACAGATACGCAGTATTTT. It is translated as CASSQARGLTDTQYF.

This clone was detected only a few times. This chain joins TRBV11-2 and TRBJ2-7, with 10 positions matching TRBD1. Germline V gene sequence: CDR1 SGHAT, CDR2 FQNNGV. This CDR3 region has 15 residues. The trim removed 0 bases at V and 2 bases at J, leaving 1 base unmatched. CDR3 sequence: CASSLEGTGAYEQYF. For the CDR3, the DNA is TGTGCCAGCAGCTTAGAAGGGACAGGGGCCTACGAGCAGTACTTC.

The chain carries TRBV4-1 and TRBJ1-4; 8 bases map to TRBD1. V shed 6 bases and J 8 bases; nucleotides not matched to a gene: 8. The CDR3 sequence is 14 residues long. CDR1 MGHRA and CDR2 YSYEKL come from the germline V gene. The CDR3 loop reads CASRPQGTGEKLFF. DNA for the CDR3: TGCGCCAGCAGGCCTCAGGGGACAGGAGAAAAACTGTTTTTT.

This chain connects TRBV6-1 to TRBJ2-1; 8 bases agree with TRBD2. The CDR3 consists of 16 residues. J was trimmed by 4 bases and V by 4 bases; bases with no gene match: 9. Germline loops: CDR1 MNHNS, CDR2 SASEGT. In DNA form, the CDR3 reads TGTGCCAGCAGTGCTCAACTCGCGGGGGGATACAATGAGCAGTTCTTC. Its protein is CASSAQLAGGYNEQFF.

This chain uses TRBV6-1 with TRBJ2-1, with 8 bases lining up with TRBD2. J lost 5 bases, V lost 7 bases, and 7 bases had no gene match. CDR1 and CDR2 (germline): MNHNS, SASEGT. This CDR3 spans 14 amino acids. The CDR3, as DNA: TGTGCCAGCACCCTCGGGGGGGCCCACAATGAGCAGTTCTTC. Residues: CASTLGGAHNEQFF.

This chain links TRBV6-6 with TRBJ2-1; TRBD2 agrees at 8 bases. Germline CDR1 and CDR2: MNHNY and SVGAGI (reference sequence). J gave up 9 bases and V 6 bases, and 13 bases lay outside the gene matches. The CDR3 has 15 amino acids. The CDR3 nucleotides read TGTGCCAGCAGCCTACCCGGACTAGCAAGCGGTGAGCAGTTCTTC. Translated, it gives CASSLPGLASGEQFF.

This chain joins TRBV5-5 and TRBJ2-1; 9 bases match TRBD2. The germline V gene has CDR1 SGHKS and CDR2 YYEKEE (reference sequence). CDR3 length equals 15 residues. J gave up 4 bases and V 3 bases, and 5 bases lay outside the gene matches. The CDR3 bases are TGTGCCAGCAGCTGGGGAGCGGGGGGTTACAATGAGCAGTTCTTC. This sequence encodes CASSWGAGGYNEQFF.

V is TRBV5-5 and J is TRBJ2-1; tentatively, D is TRBD1 (6 bases). Trimming cost V 4 bases and J 2 bases, with 13 bases left between them. CDR1 is SGHKS and CDR2 is YYEKEE in the germline V gene (reference sequence). This CDR3 comprises 15 residues. The CDR3 DNA is TGTGCCAGCAGCCGACAACAGGGTACCTACAATGAGCAGTTCTTC. Translated: CASSRQQGTYNEQFF.

This clone was seen just once. This sequence joins TRBV5-1 and TRBJ2-2; tentative D call: TRBD1 (6 bases). Germline CDR1 and CDR2: SGHRS and YFSETQ. This CDR3 has 15 amino acids. Trimming shortened V by 2 bases and J by 2 bases, and 10 bases separated the two germline ends. Here the CDR3 DNA reads TGCGCCAGCAGCTTCGCGGACAGTAACACCGGGGAGCTGTTTTTT. Its translation: CASSFADSNTGELFF.